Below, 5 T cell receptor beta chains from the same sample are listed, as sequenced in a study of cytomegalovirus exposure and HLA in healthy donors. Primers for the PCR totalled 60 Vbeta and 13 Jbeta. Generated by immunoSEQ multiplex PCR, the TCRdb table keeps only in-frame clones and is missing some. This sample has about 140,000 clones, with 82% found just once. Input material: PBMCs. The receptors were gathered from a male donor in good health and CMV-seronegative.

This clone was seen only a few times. Here the CDR3 DNA reads TGTGCCAGCAGTTACACCGGGACAGCCTATGGCTACACCTTC. Protein sequence: CASSYTGTAYGYTF. This rearrangement joins TRBV6-5 to TRBJ1-2; 7 bases fit TRBD1. CDR1 is MNHEY, CDR2 SVGAGI, per germline. The CDR3 totals 14 residues. J gave up 4 bases and V 2 bases, and 4 bases lay outside the gene matches.

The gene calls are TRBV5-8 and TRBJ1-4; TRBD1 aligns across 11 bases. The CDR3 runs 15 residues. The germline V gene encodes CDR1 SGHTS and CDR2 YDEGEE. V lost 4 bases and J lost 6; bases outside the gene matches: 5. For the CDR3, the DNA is TGTGCCAGCAGCCCCTGGGGACAGGGGGATGAAAAACTGTTTTTT. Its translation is CASSPWGQGDEKLFF.

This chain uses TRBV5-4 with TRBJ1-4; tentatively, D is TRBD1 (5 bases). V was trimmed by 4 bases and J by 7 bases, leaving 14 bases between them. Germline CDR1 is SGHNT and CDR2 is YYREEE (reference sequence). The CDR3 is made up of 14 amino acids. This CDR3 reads CASSRAGGSEKLFF. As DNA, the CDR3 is TGTGCCAGCAGCCGCGCGGGGGGGAGTGAAAAACTGTTTTTT.

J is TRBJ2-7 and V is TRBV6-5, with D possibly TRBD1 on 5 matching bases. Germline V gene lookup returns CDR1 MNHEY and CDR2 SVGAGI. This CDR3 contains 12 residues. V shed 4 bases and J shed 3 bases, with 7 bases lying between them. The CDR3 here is CASSSGIYEQYF. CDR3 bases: TGTGCCAGCAGTTCAGGGATCTACGAGCAGTACTTC.

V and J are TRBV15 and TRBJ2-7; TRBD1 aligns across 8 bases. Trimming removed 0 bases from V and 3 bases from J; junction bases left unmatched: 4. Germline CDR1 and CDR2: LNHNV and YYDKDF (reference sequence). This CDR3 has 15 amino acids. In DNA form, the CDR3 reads TGTGCCACCAGCAGAGACAGGGGGCTCGGCTACGAGCAGTACTTC. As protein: CATSRDRGLGYEQYF.